Reported below is one T cell receptor (beta chain). Its antigen is not known. Trimming left V 4 bases short and J 5 bases short, with 12 bases between. Per germline, CDR1 SGHTA and CDR2 FQGNSA. The CDR3 loop spans 13 amino acids. This entry is derived from a study of cytomegalovirus exposure and HLA in healthy donors. General study results and limits: In vitro, a few CMV-associated chains proved specific for CMV antigens.

Assay: immunoSEQ multiplex PCR; the TCRdb copy retains only in-frame clones and omits some. The sample includes 150,000 to 200,000 clones, less than 90% of them seen just once. Sequencing was carried out using PBMCs. This chain connects TRBV7-2 to TRBJ2-7; D perhaps matches TRBD2 (5 bases). This clonotype originated in a woman between 18 and 30 years old in good health and CMV-seronegative. CDR3 residues: CASSSLNGDEQYF. DNA of the CDR3: TGTGCCAGCAGCTCCCTGAACGGGGACGAGCAGTACTTC.